What follows is one T cell receptor beta chain and its context. This clonotype is termed medium-sized (0.01 to 0.1%). This clone's antigen is unknown. No base qualities exist here, and no much larger clone lies one base off it. This sample is drawn from a study of early T cells in non-severe SARS-CoV-2 infection (dated by TCRdb to about 2021). Describing the broader study: Bulk RNA from unsorted whole blood was used for TCR sequencing, so alpha and beta chains could not be paired. What the research found in general, with its limitations: Matching against VDJdb was skewed toward anti-spike CD8 responses, likely underestimated virus-specific expansions, and missed private and CD4 specificities.

The study was a case-control design nested within a healthcare worker cohort in London, UK, with weekly nasopharyngeal swab PCR tests and blood sampling. Healthcare workers were enrolled in the week of the UK lockdown, from 23 to 31 March 2020, and were followed every week for up to roughly 15 weeks. V has 2 bases trimmed and J has 2 bases trimmed; junction bases matching no gene number 1. Spanning cysteine to phenylalanine, the CDR3 consists of 13 amino acids. Here the CDR3 DNA is all that survives: 39 bases in frame from base 1. CDR1 SGHNT and CDR2 YYREEE were looked up in the germline V gene (reference sequence). The receptor library was made with 5' RACE. TCRdb shows the sequencer as NextSeq 500. To correct for sequencing error and PCR bias, the TCR library protocol tagged individual cDNA molecules with unique molecular identifiers. Sequencing covered both TCR alpha and beta chains, and within each sample the abundances of alpha and beta sequences were tightly co-correlated. The paper's data handling went like this. Decombinator V4 was used to perform V gene, J gene and CDR3 annotation of TCR sequences. TCRs were defined as expanded if a significant change between any two time points was detected under a Poisson model with p below 0.0001. TCR abundances were normalised to the total number of TCRs sequenced per sample and were expressed as counts per million. MAIT TCRs were defined by TRAV1-2 paired with TRAJ12, TRAJ20 or TRAJ33, and iNKT TCRs by TRAV10 paired with TRAJ18. VDJdb, accessed 1 November 2021, was searched for CMV, EBV and SARS-CoV-2 annotated TCRs, excluding TCRs annotated for multiple antigens. The public reads were run again by TCRdb, first through fastp at Q25 and then through MiXCR, and only productive beta chains were kept. Entries that share a CDR3 protein sequence are merged under the most common genes and DNA. The V and J calls come from TCRdb's annotation, not from the publication. Recorded for this sample are tens of thousands of distinct CDR3 sequences; 4.5% of them occurred a single time. The ten largest clones add up to roughly 20% of the sample.

The rearranged chain carries TRBV5-4 and TRBJ2-7; 7 junctional bases match TRBD1. Sequences were obtained from whole blood. The clonotype originates from an adult who was a healthcare worker with PCR-confirmed SARS-CoV-2 infection or an uninfected control (not recorded which). The CDR3 is CASSLQGTYEQYF. At the DNA level, the sequence is TGTGCCAGCAGCTTACAGGGGACCTACGAGCAGTACTTC.